Listed here are 16 T cell receptor beta chains from one sample, sequenced in a study of Graves' ophthalmopathy and Graves' hyperthyroidism. The study amplified TCR beta CDR3 regions using RNA transcripts. First-round RT-PCR with HTBI primers preceded a second-round multiplex PCR. In TCRdb, the multiplex PCR reads were re-called with MiXCR into one record per CDR3 protein. The sample lists 300,000 to 400,000 distinct CDR3 sequences, about 18% occurring once. Sequenced material: peripheral blood. All receptors derive from an adult woman with stable Graves' hyperthyroidism.

This chain uses TRBV12-3 or TRBV12-4 with TRBJ2-7; D perhaps matches TRBD2 (6 bases). Trimming pared 4 bases from V and 6 bases from J, leaving 16 bases between. CDR3 length: 14 amino acids. CDR3 sequence (DNA): TGTGCCAGCAGTTCTCTGGACTATCGACGCGAGCAGTACTTC. This gives the protein CASSSLDYRREQYF.

This clonotype was found many times. Given a much more abundant clone one base away, this may be a read error. The gene calls are TRBV9 and TRBJ2-5; D possibly corresponds to TRBD1 (6 bases). This CDR3 contains 16 residues. The germline gives CDR1 SGDLS, CDR2 YYNGEE. The V and J ends lost 0 bases and 4 bases respectively, with 16 bases between them. The CDR3, as DNA: TGTGCCAGCAGCGTAGGTTGGAGGCCAGGGGCAGAGACCCAGTACTTC. Its translation: CASSVGWRPGAETQYF.

This clonotype was detected only a few times. The chain combines TRBV5-1 with TRBJ2-2, with D unclear. Germline V gene sequence: CDR1 SGHRS, CDR2 YFSETQ. The ends were cut back, 4 bases at V and 7 bases at J, with 17 bases in the middle. This CDR3 is 15 amino acids long. The CDR3 DNA reads TGCGCCAGCAGCCCTGGTGGCGGCTCGGTCGGGGAGCTGTTTTTT. Residues: CASSPGGGSVGELFF.

Many counts were recorded for this clonotype. This sequence joins TRBV6-4 and TRBJ2-7; 9 bases are shared with TRBD1. Germline V gene sequence: CDR1 MRHNA, CDR2 SNTAGT. V was pared by 2 bases and J by 5 bases, with 10 bases of the junction left unmatched. The CDR3 runs 16 residues. The CDR3: CASSDLPGQGVDEQYF. The CDR3 nucleotides read TGTGCCAGCAGTGACCTTCCGGGACAGGGTGTAGACGAGCAGTACTTC.

Ten or more counts support this clonotype. The chain employs TRBV6-1 and TRBJ1-5, with a possible D match to TRBD1 (5 bases). This CDR3 has 15 amino acids. Germline values: CDR1 MNHNS, CDR2 SASEGT. Deletions cut 3 bases from V and 6 bases from J, with 15 bases between. CDR3 protein: CASSERARVGQPQHF. The CDR3 nucleotides are TGTGCCAGCAGTGAGAGGGCCAGGGTAGGTCAGCCCCAGCATTTT.

This clonotype occurred many times. This chain uses TRBV7-2 with TRBJ2-7, with 13 bases matching TRBD2. This CDR3 region has 18 residues. V was clipped by 0 bases and J by 3 bases; unmatched bases: 8. In germline, CDR1 is SGHTA, CDR2 FQGNSA. The CDR3 DNA reads as TGTGCCAGCAGCTTAGCGTCGGGACTAGCGGGAAAGATCTACGAGCAGTACTTC. This gives the protein CASSLASGLAGKIYEQYF.

This clonotype was detected many times. The chain employs TRBV2 and TRBJ1-5; D unclear. The length of the CDR3 is 16 residues. Trimming left V 3 bases short and J 2 bases short, with 14 bases between. CDR1 is SNHLY, CDR2 FYNNEI, per germline. This CDR3 reads CASSDNSLPGNQPQHF. CDR3 bases: TGTGCCAGCAGTGATAACAGTCTTCCGGGCAATCAGCCCCAGCATTTT.

This clonotype was counted at least ten times. The V gene is TRBV6-6, the J gene TRBJ1-2, with 10 bases aligning to TRBD1. Germline CDR1 MNHNY, CDR2 SVGAGI (reference sequence). With 2 bases clipped from V and 5 bases from J, the junction kept 11 bases outside the gene matches. The CDR3 is 17 residues long. The chain's CDR3 is CASSYSLLGTGDYGYTF. Written as DNA, the CDR3 is TGTGCCAGCAGTTACAGCCTCCTCGGGACAGGGGATTATGGCTACACCTTC.

This clonotype was picked up many times. The chain joins TRBV27 to TRBJ1-1; 7 bases match TRBD1. The CDR3 runs 15 residues. Looked up from germline, CDR1 is MNHEY and CDR2 is SMNVEV (reference sequence). Germline trimming cut 3 bases from V and 5 bases from J; bases unmatched to any gene: 9. CDR3 region: CASSFLGQGGTEAFF. CDR3 nucleotides: TGTGCCAGCAGTTTTCTAGGGCAGGGGGGAACTGAAGCTTTCTTT.

The table lists this clonotype with many counts. V is TRBV7-2 and J is TRBJ2-7; TRBD2 matches at 10 bases. This CDR3 has 16 amino acids. V shed 3 bases, J shed 5 bases, and the junction held 10 bases outside the gene matches. Germline V gene sequence: CDR1 SGHTA, CDR2 FQGNSA. The CDR3 sequence is CASSFTLAGAIDEQYF. In DNA, the CDR3 is TGTGCCAGCAGCTTTACCCTAGCGGGAGCGATCGACGAGCAGTACTTC.

This clonotype was seen at least ten times. V gene TRBV30 combines with J gene TRBJ2-7, with 10 positions matching TRBD1. The germline V gene encodes CDR1 GTSNPN and CDR2 SVGIG (reference sequence). J was trimmed by 3 bases and V by 4 bases; bases with no gene match: 3. The CDR3 contains 13 residues. The CDR3 reads CAWNRDRGYEQYF. In nucleotides, the CDR3 is TGTGCCTGGAACCGGGACAGGGGCTACGAGCAGTACTTC.

The chain combines TRBV6-5 with TRBJ2-7; tentative D call: TRBD2 (6 bases). CDR1 and CDR2 (germline): MNHEY, SVGAGI. This CDR3 spans 14 amino acids. The germline V and J ends were trimmed by 2 bases and 3 bases, with 11 bases remaining between them. The DNA of the CDR3 is TGTGCCAGCAGTTACGCGGGATCACACTACGAGCAGTACTTC. Its protein is CASSYAGSHYEQYF.

This clonotype occurred many times. V is TRBV6-2 or TRBV6-3 and J is TRBJ2-5, with D possibly TRBD2 on 6 matching bases. This CDR3 spans 13 amino acids. The germline V gene encodes CDR1 MNHEY and CDR2 SVGEGT. V lost 11 bases and J lost 5, with 18 bases in between. This CDR3 reads CAATPSDRETQYF. CDR3 nucleotides: TGTGCCGCCACCCCTAGCGATCGGGAGACCCAGTACTTC.

In its sample, this clonotype was seen many times. CDR3 amino acids: CASSYSGTGIGRSSPLHF. The CDR3 nucleotides are TGTGCCAGCAGTTACTCTGGGACAGGGATTGGGAGGAGTTCACCCCTCCACTTT. The chain is built from TRBV6-5 and TRBJ1-6; 9 bases are shared with TRBD1. The CDR3 extends over 18 amino acids. Per germline, CDR1 MNHEY and CDR2 SVGAGI. V lost 0 bases to trimming and J lost 9 bases; unmatched junction nucleotides: 12.

This clonotype was picked up many times. This chain links TRBV6-2 or TRBV6-3 with TRBJ1-2, with unresolved D. Trimming shortened V by 2 bases and J by 5 bases, and 6 bases separated the two germline ends. The length of the CDR3 is 12 residues. Germline CDR1 is MNHEY and CDR2 is SVGEGT. CDR3 residues: CASSYPQYGYTF. CDR3 coding DNA: TGTGCCAGCAGTTACCCACAGTATGGCTACACCTTC.

This clonotype was seen at least ten times. V usage is TRBV5-1 and J usage is TRBJ2-7; 11 positions agree with TRBD2. V shed 6 bases and J 4 bases; nucleotides not matched to a gene: 6. The CDR3 is 14 residues long. In germline, CDR1 is SGHRS, CDR2 YFSETQ. CDR3 amino acids: CASTLAGETYEQYF. CDR3 coding DNA: TGCGCCAGCACACTAGCGGGAGAGACTTACGAGCAGTACTTC.